The 30 T cell receptor beta chains below were found in one sample sequenced in a study of beta chain features in type 1 diabetes. cDNA synthesis used the whole RNA isolate, giving expressed TCRB sequences. The assay was immunoSEQ multiplex PCR, and TCRdb's table has in-frame clones only and misses some. The sample lists roughly 500,000 clones, roughly 31% occurring once. The sample was naive CD4+ T cells from blood. These receptors all stem from a man younger than 35 in good health.

The V call is TRBV4-1, the J call TRBJ2-7; 7 bases map to TRBD1. The CDR3 is made up of 14 amino acids. Losses at the gene ends were 0 bases for V and 1 base for J; bases not matched to a gene: 0. The germline gives CDR1 MGHRA, CDR2 YSYEKL. CDR3 in DNA: TGCGCCAGCAGCCAAGAGGGACAGTCCTACGAGCAGTACTTC. It encodes CASSQEGQSYEQYF.

A few counts support this clone. The V call is TRBV30, the J call TRBJ2-1; D remains ambiguous. CDR3 length: 11 amino acids. Germline V CDR1 and CDR2: GTSNPN, SVGIG (reference sequence). The V and J ends lost 1 base and 8 bases respectively, with 6 bases between them. CDR3 nucleotide sequence: TGTGCCTGGAGTGACCCCGATGAGCAGTTCTTC. Encoded protein: CAWSDPDEQFF.

This rearrangement joins TRBV27 to TRBJ2-4, with 7 bases that match TRBD1. Looked up from germline, CDR1 is MNHEY and CDR2 is SMNVEV (reference sequence). The J segment lost 6 bases and the V segment lost 5 bases, leaving 7 bases of the junction unmatched. CDR3 length: 14 amino acids. Here the CDR3 DNA reads TGTGCCAGCAGTCCCTGGACAGGAACAAACATTCAGTACTTC. Amino acids: CASSPWTGTNIQYF.

CDR3 region: CASKQGGGDYNEQFF. The CDR3 coding sequence is TGTGCCAGCAAGCAAGGAGGGGGCGATTACAATGAGCAGTTCTTC. The rearrangement links TRBV11-1 to TRBJ2-1; D might be TRBD1 (7 bases). CDR3 size: 15 residues. Germline V gene sequence: CDR1 SGHAT, CDR2 FQDESV (reference sequence). V dropped 7 bases and J dropped 4 bases, with 17 bases sitting between them. Full variable domain (rest looked up from reference TRBV11-1 and TRBJ2-1): EAEVAQSPRYKITEKSQAVAFWCDPISGHATLYWYRQILGQGPELLVQFQDESVVDDSQLPKDRFSAERLKGVDSTLKIQPAELGDSAMYLCASKQGGGDYNEQFFGPGTRLTVL.

The rearrangement joins TRBV7-9 to TRBJ2-7; D perhaps matches TRBD1 (6 bases). Germline assignment: CDR1 SEHNR and CDR2 FQNEAQ (reference sequence). Trimming cost V 3 bases and J 2 bases, with 11 bases left between them. The CDR3 is made up of 14 amino acids. The DNA of the CDR3 is TGTGCCAGCAGCTTGGACAGATCGACCTACGAGCAGTACTTC. It yields the protein CASSLDRSTYEQYF.

The chain is built from TRBV7-2 and TRBJ2-6; D not certain. V lost 5 bases, J lost 4 bases, and 12 bases lay in between. CDR1 and CDR2 from the germline V gene are SGHTA and FQGNSA. The CDR3 spans 15 residues. This CDR3 is CASSPRISGANVLTF. For the CDR3, the DNA is TGTGCCAGCAGCCCTCGGATTTCAGGGGCCAACGTCCTGACTTTC.

CDR3 protein: CATGLTETQYF. CDR3 nucleotide sequence: TGTGCCACCGGACTCACAGAGACCCAGTACTTC. The chain employs TRBV2 and TRBJ2-5; D is perhaps TRBD2 (5 bases). This CDR3 spans 11 amino acids. Trimming stripped 10 bases from V and 4 bases from J, with 10 bases between. The germline V gene has CDR1 SNHLY and CDR2 FYNNEI.

This clone was recorded a few times. This chain links TRBV30 with TRBJ1-2, with 9 positions matching TRBD1. CDR1 and CDR2 from the germline V gene are GTSNPN and SVGIG (reference sequence). V shed 4 bases, J shed 4 bases, and the junction held 10 bases outside the gene matches. The CDR3 covers 15 residues. CDR3 sequence reads: CAWKNPGTGTYGYTF. The CDR3, as DNA: TGTGCCTGGAAGAATCCCGGGACAGGGACCTATGGCTACACCTTC.

There are a few counts of this clone. This rearrangement joins TRBV7-2 to TRBJ2-1; 9 nucleotides match TRBD2. There are 16 residues in the CDR3. Germline V CDR1 and CDR2: SGHTA, FQGNSA. Trimming removed 5 bases from V and 4 bases from J; junction bases left unmatched: 9. In nucleotides, the CDR3 is TGTGCCAGCAGCCAGGAGAGCGGGAGGTGGTACAATGAGCAGTTCTTC. Its translation: CASSQESGRWYNEQFF.

This chain links TRBV7-2 with TRBJ1-4, with 7 bases matching TRBD1. This CDR3 has 15 amino acids. V shed 5 bases and J 8 bases; nucleotides not matched to a gene: 11. Germline V gene lookup returns CDR1 SGHTA and CDR2 FQGNSA. The CDR3 reads CASSPRGGGLEKLFF. The CDR3 nucleotides are TGTGCCAGCAGCCCCCGGGGAGGGGGCCTCGAAAAACTGTTTTTT.

The V and J genes are TRBV9 and TRBJ1-4, with unresolved D. The CDR3 contains 15 residues. CDR1 SGDLS and CDR2 YYNGEE come from the germline V gene. The V gene lost 0 bases and the J gene lost 6 bases, with 12 bases spanning the gap. The CDR3: CASSVGHAWDEKLFF. The CDR3 coding sequence is TGTGCCAGCAGCGTAGGCCACGCTTGGGATGAAAAACTGTTTTTT.

This clone was counted a few times. The rearrangement uses TRBV29-1 and TRBJ2-3, with D possibly TRBD2 on 5 matching bases. The germline CDR1 and CDR2 sequences are SQVTM and ANQGSEA. The CDR3 is made up of 13 amino acids. Trimming stripped 7 bases from V and 2 bases from J, with 13 bases between. CDR3: CSGSTRDTDTQYF. CDR3 DNA: TGCAGCGGGAGCACTCGGGACACAGATACGCAGTATTTT.

J is TRBJ2-7 and V is TRBV5-4; TRBD1 is a possible D gene (5 bases). V gave up 0 bases and J gave up 2 bases, with 9 bases separating them. The CDR3 has 14 amino acids. Germline V gene sequence: CDR1 SGHNT, CDR2 YYREEE (reference sequence). CDR3 protein: CASSLGTPAYEQYF. DNA for the CDR3: TGTGCCAGCAGCTTGGGGACACCCGCCTACGAGCAGTACTTC.

This clone was observed a handful of times. V is TRBV30 and J is TRBJ2-7; a weak D match, TRBD1 (6 bases). CDR1 and CDR2 (germline): GTSNPN, SVGIG (reference sequence). Trimming left V 5 bases short and J 4 bases short, with 24 bases between. CDR3 size: 16 residues. The CDR3 DNA reads TGTGCCTGGGGGGCCTGGGCAACAGGGATTGCTTACGAGCAGTACTTC. It translates to CAWGAWATGIAYEQYF.

This clone was found a few times. The chain recombines TRBV10-3 with TRBJ2-4; 10 bases match TRBD1. J lost 6 bases, V lost 8 bases, and 7 bases had no gene match. From germline, CDR1 is ENHRY and CDR2 SYGVKD. The CDR3 has 14 amino acids. Here the CDR3 reads CAIGKDRGRNIQYF. CDR3 nucleotide sequence: TGTGCCATCGGCAAGGACAGGGGGAGAAACATTCAGTACTTC.

The chain joins TRBV2 to TRBJ2-5; D possibly corresponds to TRBD1 (6 bases). Germline V gene data show CDR1 as SNHLY and CDR2 as FYNNEI. V dropped 5 bases and J dropped 5 bases, with 12 bases sitting between them. The CDR3 is 13 amino acids. The CDR3, as DNA: TGTGCCAGCAGTAGAGGGGGAACGGAGACCCAGTACTTC. It encodes CASSRGGTETQYF.

Worth noting for this clone: This same CDR3 is encoded by further DNA sequences in the sample. The chain joins TRBV30 to TRBJ2-2; no definite D call. The V end lost 4 bases, the J end lost 6 bases, and 6 bases lay between the germline ends. Germline CDR1 reads GTSNPN; CDR2 reads SVGIG (reference sequence). The CDR3 runs to 11 residues. CDR3 loop: CAWKGSGELFF. Written as DNA, the CDR3 is TGTGCCTGGAAGGGCTCCGGGGAGCTGTTTTTT.

V is TRBV29-1 and J is TRBJ1-2; 9 bases are a match to TRBD1. Germline V gene data show CDR1 as SQVTM and CDR2 as ANQGSEA. This CDR3 contains 14 residues. With 3 bases clipped from V and 4 bases from J, the junction kept 6 bases outside the gene matches. This CDR3 is CSVDRTGVFYGYTF. The DNA for the CDR3 is TGCAGCGTTGATCGGACAGGGGTCTTCTATGGCTACACCTTC.

This clone was counted between two and nine times. J is TRBJ1-2 and V is TRBV18; the D is unclear. From germline, CDR1 is KGHSH and CDR2 LQKENI. Trimming pared 1 base from V and 6 bases from J, leaving 9 bases between. The CDR3 has 13 residues. Here the CDR3 DNA reads TGTGCCAGCTCACCACGTTTGCAGGATGGCTACACCTTC. It encodes CASSPRLQDGYTF.

This clone appeared a few times. The chain joins TRBV5-1 to TRBJ2-1; tentatively, D is TRBD2 (6 bases). The CDR3 consists of 15 residues. The germline V gene encodes CDR1 SGHRS and CDR2 YFSETQ. The V end was cut by 5 bases, the J end by 7 bases, with 19 bases between. This chain's CDR3 is CASRTEGQSSNEQFF. The CDR3 nucleotides read TGCGCCAGCAGGACGGAGGGGCAGAGCAGTAATGAGCAGTTCTTC.

Points on this clone: The same CDR3 can be traced to other DNA sequences in this sample. The rearrangement joins TRBV10-3 to TRBJ2-5; either TRBD1 or TRBD2 may fit D (5 bases each). CDR3 size: 15 residues. Deletions cut 0 bases from V and 2 bases from J, with 10 bases between. Germline CDR1 is ENHRY and CDR2 is SYGVKD. The CDR3 spells CAISESRGPQETQYF. The CDR3, as DNA: TGTGCCATCAGTGAGTCCCGGGGACCTCAAGAGACCCAGTACTTC.

The V and J genes are TRBV14 and TRBJ2-1; 14 bases are shared with TRBD2. This CDR3 spans 17 amino acids. V lost 2 bases, J lost 6 bases, and 6 bases stayed unmatched. CDR1 and CDR2 (germline): SGHDN, FVKESK. The CDR3 DNA reads TGTGCCAGCAGCCAACATACCGGGACTAGCGGGAGCAATGAGCAGTTCTTC. It specifies CASSQHTGTSGSNEQFF.

There are a few counts of this clone. The chain has TRBV7-9 and TRBJ2-1; 9 bases fit TRBD2. The CDR3 sequence is 16 residues long. Germline CDR1 SEHNR, CDR2 FQNEAQ (reference sequence). The V segment lost 1 base and the J segment 6 bases; nucleotides outside the gene matches: 7. The CDR3 DNA reads TGTGCCAGCAGCTTAGGAGGCGGGAGGGCCATCAATGAGCAGTTCTTC. This translates into CASSLGGGRAINEQFF.

This clone has a handful of counts. The V and J genes are TRBV20-1 and TRBJ2-4; maybe TRBD2 (5 bases). The ends were cut back, 2 bases at V and 8 bases at J, with 7 bases in the middle. This CDR3 comprises 11 residues. Germline V gene data show CDR1 as DFQATT and CDR2 as SNEGSKA (reference sequence). The CDR3 DNA is TGCAGTGCTAGACTGCGGGACATTCAGTACTTC. As protein: CSARLRDIQYF.

J is TRBJ2-3 and V is TRBV7-9; TRBD1 matches 8 bases. This CDR3 has 16 residues. CDR1 SEHNR and CDR2 FQNEAQ come from the germline V gene (reference sequence). With V trimmed by 5 bases and J by 0 bases, 7 bases remained unmatched. This chain's CDR3 is CASSRGQGGSTDTQYF. The DNA of the CDR3 is TGTGCCAGCAGCAGAGGACAGGGAGGTAGCACAGATACGCAGTATTTT.

The CDR3 nucleotides are TGCAGCGTTGTCGTCAGATCAAAAGAGACCCAGTACTTC. As protein: CSVVVRSKETQYF. The chain uses TRBV29-1 and TRBJ2-5; D not resolved. Per the germline V gene, CDR1 is SQVTM and CDR2 is ANQGSEA. The germline V and J ends were trimmed by 4 bases and 3 bases, with 12 bases remaining between them. The CDR3 is 13 residues long.

This clone was detected a few times. This chain joins TRBV10-3 and TRBJ2-2, with no clear D. Germline CDR1 and CDR2: ENHRY and SYGVKD. This CDR3 is built from 14 residues. Trimming stripped 2 bases from V and 4 bases from J, with 8 bases between. The DNA for the CDR3 is TGTGCCATCAGTGAGCAACAGAGCACCGGGGAGCTGTTTTTT. Its translation is CAISEQQSTGELFF.

The chain employs TRBV6-6 and TRBJ2-3; TRBD2 might be the D (6 bases). V lost 2 bases and J lost 3, with 9 bases in between. Germline lookup yields CDR1 MNHNY and CDR2 SVGAGI (reference sequence). The CDR3 length is 14 residues. CDR3 sequence (DNA): TGTGCCAGCAGTTACGTGGGGAGGACAGATACGCAGTATTTT. Protein: CASSYVGRTDTQYF.

The sample holds one count of this clone. The chain combines TRBV6-6 with TRBJ2-2; D ambiguous. Trimming removed 6 bases at V and 9 bases at J, with 11 bases between. CDR1 is MNHNY and CDR2 is SVGAGI in the germline V gene (reference sequence). The CDR3 is made up of 12 amino acids. CDR3 in DNA: TGTGCCAGCAGCCGGGTGGTGTGGGAGCTGTTTTTT. Encoded protein: CASSRVVWELFF.

There are a few counts of this clone. This chain uses TRBV30 with TRBJ2-3; D could derive from TRBD1 or TRBD2 (5 bases each). CDR1 is GTSNPN and CDR2 is SVGIG in the germline V gene (reference sequence). The V end was cut by 0 bases, the J end by 10 bases, with 20 bases between. The CDR3 has 15 residues. CDR3 protein: CAWSVGDGSWKPQYF. In DNA, the CDR3 is TGTGCCTGGAGTGTAGGGGACGGCAGCTGGAAGCCGCAGTATTTT.